One and the same sample provided the 31 T cell receptor beta chains below, sequenced in a study of blood T cells in healthy people across ages. A second PCR of 7 to 11 cycles used a sample-barcoded 5' primer and a J-beta primer mix. TCRdb re-called the 5' RACE reads through MiXCR, storing one row per CDR3 protein. The repertoire consists of around 1,700,000 distinct CDR3 sequences, with 28% occurring once and the leading ten covering 7% to 9%. The sequencing input was blood. These receptors all stem from a woman in her 30s in good health.

A note on this clonotype: Compared with germline, one end of the junction differs, possibly owing to a read error. The V gene is TRBV3-1, the J gene TRBJ2-7; D possibly corresponds to TRBD1 (5 bases). This CDR3 contains 17 residues. The germline CDR1 and CDR2 sequences are LGHDT and YNNKEL (reference sequence). CDR3 loop: CAGSPNPLWTKTYEQYF. The DNA for the CDR3 is TGTGCCGGCAGCCCTAACCCCCTCTGGACAAAGACCTACGAGCAGTACTTC.

This clonotype was counted many times. The rearrangement links TRBV29-1 to TRBJ2-7; 10 bases fit TRBD1. Germline V lookup: CDR1 SQVTM, CDR2 ANQGSEA. The V gene end was trimmed by 5 bases and the J gene end by 3 bases; junction bases not matched to a gene: 7. The CDR3 loop spans 14 amino acids. The CDR3 bases are TGCAGCGTTCGGTCGGGACAGGGGAACTACGAGCAGTACTTC. Its protein is CSVRSGQGNYEQYF.

Only a few counts were recorded for this clonotype. V usage is TRBV20-1 and J usage is TRBJ2-1; 11 bases line up with TRBD2. Looked up from germline, CDR1 is DFQATT and CDR2 is SNEGSKA (reference sequence). The ends lost 4 bases at V and 3 bases at J; junction bases unmatched: 5. CDR3 length: 15 residues. CDR3 in amino acids: CSATGGTSGYNEQFF. Here the CDR3 DNA reads TGCAGTGCTACCGGGGGGACTAGCGGCTACAATGAGCAGTTCTTC.

Of note for this clonotype: This sequence may be a read error, since a much larger clone differs from it by one base. This chain uses TRBV9 with TRBJ2-5; the D gene is possibly TRBD1 (6 bases). The CDR3 has 14 amino acids. The germline V and J ends were trimmed by 3 bases and 7 bases, with 16 bases remaining between them. Germline V gene data show CDR1 as SGDLS and CDR2 as YYNGEE. The CDR3 protein is CASSAQDLRGTQYF. DNA for the CDR3: TGTGCCAGCAGCGCGCAGGACCTCAGGGGGACCCAGTACTTC.

The chain uses TRBV6-2 or TRBV6-3 and TRBJ2-1; D remains unclear. The CDR3 length is 11 residues. V was clipped by 8 bases and J by 7 bases, with 9 bases between them. CDR1 and CDR2 (germline): MNHEY, SVGEGT. CDR3 in amino acids: CASCQTNEQFF. The CDR3 DNA reads TGTGCCAGCTGCCAGACGAATGAGCAGTTCTTC.

V is TRBV7-2 and J is TRBJ1-2; the match to TRBD1 covers 10 bases. The germline V gene encodes CDR1 SGHTA and CDR2 FQGNSA. The CDR3 runs 14 residues. Losses at the gene ends were 5 bases for V and 4 bases for J; bases not matched to a gene: 4. DNA of the CDR3: TGTGCCAGCAGCACCTGGACAGGGGGCTATGGCTACACCTTC. It codes for CASSTWTGGYGYTF.

To note about this clonotype: A read error may be the cause here, since a much bigger clone is one base away. V gene TRBV20-1 combines with J gene TRBJ2-5, with TRBD1 matching 11 bases. The DNA end favors TRBJ2-7, so the J call may be wrong. The CDR3 length is 15 residues. Germline lookup yields CDR1 DFQATT and CDR2 SNEGSKA (reference sequence). The CDR3 loop is CSASLGQGAPYEQYF. As DNA, the CDR3 is TGCAGTGCTAGCCTAGGACAGGGGGCCCCCTACGAGCAGTACTTC.

As for this clonotype: This clone may be a read error of a much larger clone one base away. The chain is built from TRBV11-2 and TRBJ2-3; TRBD1 might be the D (5 bases). The CDR3 totals 13 residues. Germline V gene sequence: CDR1 SGHAT, CDR2 FQNNGV. Here the CDR3 DNA reads TGTGCCAGCAGGTCCAGGGTGACAGATACGCGGTATTTT. It yields the protein CASRSRVTDTRYF.

This clonotype appeared once. The chain carries TRBV4-1 and TRBJ2-3; the match to TRBD2 covers 8 bases. The CDR3 extends over 16 amino acids. Germline-derived CDR1 and CDR2 are MGHRA and YSYEKL. The V segment lost 0 bases and the J segment 4 bases; nucleotides outside the gene matches: 6. CDR3 region: CASSQEKRESPDTQYF. As DNA, the CDR3 is TGCGCCAGCAGCCAAGAGAAGCGGGAGTCGCCAGATACGCAGTATTTT.

This clonotype has only a few counts. The rearrangement links TRBV27 to TRBJ2-1, with a weak D call TRBD2 (6 bases). CDR3 size: 18 residues. Germline V gives CDR1 MNHEY, CDR2 SMNVEV (reference sequence). V was trimmed by 3 bases and J by 0 bases, leaving 18 bases between them. The CDR3 protein is CASSFLAPSESSYNEQFF. CDR3 nucleotide sequence: TGTGCCAGCAGTTTCCTAGCGCCTAGCGAAAGCTCCTACAATGAGCAGTTCTTC.

V usage is TRBV20-1 and J usage is TRBJ2-4; D may be TRBD2 (6 bases). The CDR3 sequence is 13 residues long. V shed 6 bases and J shed 13 bases, with 22 bases lying between them. Germline CDR1 reads DFQATT; CDR2 reads SNEGSKA (reference sequence). CDR3 sequence (DNA): TGCAGTGCGGCGGCCGGGGGAAACAATGAGCAGTACTTC. It translates to CSAAAGGNNEQYF.

This clonotype was counted only a few times. This is likely a read error, given that the CDR3 carries no conserved phenylalanine or tryptophan at its end. The chain is built from TRBV28 and TRBJ2-7; 10 bases fit TRBD1. CDR3 length: 15 residues. Germline assignment: CDR1 MDHEN and CDR2 SYDVKM. Trimming at V came to 5 bases and at J to 3 bases, leaving 7 bases not matched to a gene. The DNA for the CDR3 is TGTGCCAGCAGTCCCCTTCGGACAGGGGGCTACGAGCAGTACTTA. It codes for CASSPLRTGGYEQYL.

This clonotype was seen repeatedly, ten times or more. This rearrangement joins TRBV30 to TRBJ2-1, with TRBD2 matching over 7 bases. This CDR3 is built from 12 residues. J lost 10 bases, V lost 5 bases, and 8 bases had no gene match. Germline CDR1 GTSNPN, CDR2 SVGIG (reference sequence). CDR3 coding DNA: TGTGCCTGGTGTCTGGGACTAAACGAGCAGTTCTTC. Amino acids: CAWCLGLNEQFF.

This chain joins TRBV29-1 and TRBJ2-3; 7 bases are shared with TRBD2. Unmatched junction bases numbered 9, after V lost 3 bases and J lost 6 bases. The CDR3 runs to 14 residues. The germline V gene encodes CDR1 SQVTM and CDR2 ANQGSEA. CDR3 coding DNA: TGCAGCGTTGATCAGGCGGGGGAAGGGGATACGCAGTATTTT. Protein product: CSVDQAGEGDTQYF.

Points on this clonotype: This clone may be a read error of a much larger clone one base away. The gene calls are TRBV5-1 and TRBJ2-7, with D perhaps being TRBD1 or TRBD2 (6 bases each). V lost 6 bases and J lost 3, with 22 bases in between. This CDR3 region has 16 residues. Germline V CDR1 and CDR2: SGHRS, YFSETQ. The CDR3 DNA is TGCGCCAGCACCGGGGGCTGGGCTAACGGGGGCTACGAGCAGTACTTC. This translates into CASTGGWANGGYEQYF.

V usage is TRBV20-1 and J usage is TRBJ1-5; weak D call: TRBD1 (5 bases). The V and J ends lost 2 bases and 0 bases respectively, with 26 bases between them. Germline loops: CDR1 DFQATT, CDR2 SNEGSKA (reference sequence). The CDR3 extends over 20 amino acids. The DNA of the CDR3 is TGCAGTGCTAGACCTAAAACGGGACGGGGAGGACCATATAGCAATCAGCCCCAGCATTTT. This sequence encodes CSARPKTGRGGPYSNQPQHF.

This clonotype was counted only a few times. The J gene is TRBJ2-5, the V gene TRBV7-6; a weak D match, TRBD1 (5 bases). V was shortened by 5 bases and J by 4 bases, with 11 bases between the two germline ends. CDR3 length equals 13 residues. Per the germline V gene, CDR1 is SGHVS and CDR2 is FNYEAQ. The CDR3 is CASSARVLETQYF. Here the CDR3 DNA reads TGTGCCAGCAGCGCCAGGGTTTTAGAGACCCAGTACTTC.

The rearrangement uses TRBV29-1 and TRBJ2-3, with TRBD1 matching over 8 bases. Trimming took 4 bases from V and 7 from J; bases not matched to a gene: 7. The CDR3 has 13 amino acids. Germline V lookup: CDR1 SQVTM, CDR2 ANQGSEA. The CDR3 region is CSVAETGVNTQYF. DNA of the CDR3: TGCAGCGTTGCCGAGACAGGGGTGAATACGCAGTATTTT.

This clonotype was counted only a few times. The chain recombines TRBV21-1 with TRBJ1-5; TRBD1 is the table's D call, not checked against the DNA. TRBV21-1 represents a pseudogene. The CDR3 has 19 residues. This CDR3 is CASSKWPMKGTGGGQPQHF. The CDR3 nucleotides are TGTGCCAGCAGCAAATGGCCCATGAAGGGGACAGGGGGCGGTCAGCCCCAGCATTTT.

The chain recombines TRBV28 with TRBJ2-1; TRBD2 agrees at 15 bases. The germline V gene encodes CDR1 MDHEN and CDR2 SYDVKM. This CDR3 has 15 residues. J lost 5 bases, V lost 5 bases, and 1 base had no gene match. In DNA form, the CDR3 reads TGTGCCAGCAGTGGGACTAGCGGGAGGCACAATGAGCAGTTCTTC. This gives the protein CASSGTSGRHNEQFF.

This clonotype was counted ten times or more. This rearrangement joins TRBV20-1 to TRBJ2-7; D is uncertain. Trimming removed 4 bases at V and 2 bases at J, with 15 bases between. The CDR3 runs 14 residues. Germline CDR1 DFQATT, CDR2 SNEGSKA (reference sequence). The CDR3 region is CSATGPDTTYEQYF. Here the CDR3 DNA reads TGCAGTGCTACAGGACCTGACACGACCTACGAGCAGTACTTC.

The chain couples TRBV4-3 to TRBJ1-1; D possibly corresponds to TRBD1 (6 bases). There are 15 residues in the CDR3. Trimming removed 0 bases at V and 1 base at J, with 9 bases between. Per the germline V gene, CDR1 is LGHNA and CDR2 is YSLEER. CDR3 loop: CASSQDGGRNTEAFF. In DNA form, the CDR3 reads TGCGCCAGCAGCCAAGATGGGGGCAGGAACACTGAAGCTTTCTTT.

The rearrangement links TRBV18 to TRBJ1-1, with 9 bases lining up with TRBD1. The germline V gene has CDR1 KGHSH and CDR2 LQKENI. This CDR3 contains 15 residues. The V segment lost 3 bases and the J segment 4 bases; nucleotides outside the gene matches: 6. CDR3 DNA sequence: TGTGCCAGCTCACCGATGGGACAGGGTGGCACTGAAGCTTTCTTT. It yields the protein CASSPMGQGGTEAFF.

CDR3 DNA: TGCAGTGCAGGGGGACAGGCAAGCTCCTACGAGCAGTACTTC. Translation: CSAGGQASSYEQYF. The chain joins TRBV20-1 to TRBJ2-7; 8 positions agree with TRBD1. This CDR3 region has 14 residues. J was trimmed by 0 bases and V by 6 bases; bases with no gene match: 7. Germline V gene lookup returns CDR1 DFQATT and CDR2 SNEGSKA (reference sequence).

The chain links TRBV12-3 or TRBV12-4 to TRBJ1-1; TRBD1 might be the D (6 bases). The length of the CDR3 is 15 residues. V lost 6 bases, J lost 0 bases, and 14 bases lay in between. CDR3 in DNA: TGTGCCAGCAGGGATGCCGGACAGATGAACACTGAAGCTTTCTTT. As protein: CASRDAGQMNTEAFF.

V usage is TRBV20-1 and J usage is TRBJ1-4, with D perhaps matching TRBD1 (6 bases). Trimming removed 3 bases at V and 13 bases at J, with 27 bases between. Germline CDR1 and CDR2: DFQATT and SNEGSKA (reference sequence). There are 16 residues in the CDR3. CDR3 region: CSASLQGWGLDGRLFF. The CDR3 bases are TGCAGTGCTAGCCTACAGGGTTGGGGTTTGGATGGAAGACTGTTTTTT.

This chain links TRBV11-3 with TRBJ2-1, with TRBD1 identical over 7 bases. Germline V lookup: CDR1 SGHNT, CDR2 YENEEA. J was trimmed by 9 bases and V by 5 bases; bases with no gene match: 4. CDR3 length equals 12 residues. DNA for the CDR3: TGTGCCAGCAGCAAGGGGGCTAGTGAGCAGTTCTTC. This translates into CASSKGASEQFF.

About this clonotype itself: One end of the junction does not line up with germline, which may come from a read error. The V gene is TRBV30, the J gene TRBJ2-5, with 8 bases fitting TRBD1. Germline loops: CDR1 GTSNPN, CDR2 SVGIG (reference sequence). The CDR3 loop spans 18 amino acids. CDR3 residues: CDWRQAPGQGASKETQYF. The CDR3 DNA is TGTGACTGGAGGCAAGCACCGGGTCAGGGGGCGAGTAAGGAGACCCAGTACTTC.

This sequence joins TRBV12-3 or TRBV12-4 and TRBJ2-6, with D tentatively TRBD1 (6 bases). The CDR3 loop spans 18 amino acids. The V end lost 5 bases, the J end lost 0 bases, and 17 bases lay between the germline ends. DNA for the CDR3: TGTGCCAGCAGTGTCACCGGGACACCCTACTCTGGGGCCAACGTCCTGACTTTC. It yields the protein CASSVTGTPYSGANVLTF.

V gene TRBV29-1 combines with J gene TRBJ2-5; D possibly corresponds to TRBD1 (6 bases). This CDR3 spans 14 amino acids. With 1 base removed from V and 2 bases from J, the gap between germline ends came to 11 bases. Germline CDR1 SQVTM, CDR2 ANQGSEA. Written as DNA, the CDR3 is TGCAGCGTTGAAGGGGGGCCGTTTCAAGAGACCCAGTACTTC. The encoded protein is CSVEGGPFQETQYF.

This clonotype was counted a few times. The genes are TRBV18 and TRBJ2-5, with D unresolved. The V gene lost 2 bases and the J gene lost 4 bases, with 8 bases spanning the gap. The CDR3 contains 13 residues. Germline V gene sequence: CDR1 KGHSH, CDR2 LQKENI. The CDR3 sequence is CASSPGVVETQYF. The DNA for the CDR3 is TGTGCCAGCTCACCAGGGGTGGTAGAGACCCAGTACTTC.